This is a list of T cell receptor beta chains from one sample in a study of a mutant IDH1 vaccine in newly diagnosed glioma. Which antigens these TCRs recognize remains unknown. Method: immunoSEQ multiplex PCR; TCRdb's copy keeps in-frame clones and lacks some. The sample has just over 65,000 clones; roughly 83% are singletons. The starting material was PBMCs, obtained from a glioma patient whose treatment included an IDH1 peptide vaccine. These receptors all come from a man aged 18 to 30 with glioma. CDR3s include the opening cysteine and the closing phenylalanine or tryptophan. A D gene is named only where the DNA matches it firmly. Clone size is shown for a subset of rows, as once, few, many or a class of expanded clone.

TGCGCCAGCAGCACGTCCCGTGGGAGGGTGGGCAATGAGCAGTTCTTC,CASSTSRGRVGNEQFF,16,TRBD2,once,TRBJ2-1,TRBV4-3
TGTGCCAGCAGTGAAGACAGGGGGCTTGGCAATCAGCCCCAGCATTTT,CASSEDRGLGNQPQHF,16,TRBD1,.,TRBJ1-5,TRBV6-1
TGCAGCGTCCGAGGGCCAGGGGGCGGTGAAAAACTGTTTTTT,CSVRGPGGGEKLFF,14,TRBD1,.,TRBJ1-4,TRBV29-1
TGTGCCAGCAGCTTAAGGAGTAACACTGAAGCTTTCTTT,CASSLRSNTEAFF,13,.,.,TRBJ1-1,TRBV13
TGCAGCGGTAAAGGGACTAGCGGCCACAATGAGCAGTTCTTC,CSGKGTSGHNEQFF,14,TRBD2,.,TRBJ2-1,TRBV29-1
TGTGCCACCAGCAGGGGCTCGGACACCGGGGAGCTGTTTTTT,CATSRGSDTGELFF,14,.,.,TRBJ2-2,TRBV15
TGTGCCAGCAGCGTAGGGACTAGTTTTGTGGACGAGCAGTACTTC,CASSVGTSFVDEQYF,15,TRBD2,.,TRBJ2-7,TRBV9
TGTGCCAGCAGCGTGACTAGCGGTCCCTACAATGAGCAGTTCTTC,CASSVTSGPYNEQFF,15,TRBD2,.,TRBJ2-1,TRBV7-2
TGTGCTAGTGGGTGGGGGATCTCCTACGAGCAGTACTTC,CASGWGISYEQYF,13,.,.,TRBJ2-7,TRBV12-5
TGTGCCAGCTCCCCCGACAGGAACTATGGCTACACCTTC,CASSPDRNYGYTF,13,.,.,TRBJ1-2,TRBV18
TGTGCCTGGGGGGACAGGGCTGGGGCCAACGTCCTGACTTTC,CAWGDRAGANVLTF,14,TRBD1,.,TRBJ2-6,TRBV30
TGTGCCAGCAAACTAGGGGGGGGCTGGGATGAAAAACTGTTTTTT,CASKLGGGWDEKLFF,15,.,once,TRBJ1-4,TRBV27